The 10 T cell receptor beta chains below all came from one sample that was sequenced in a study of T cells in women clearing cervical HPV infection. Libraries were prepared by immunoSEQ multiplex PCR; TCRdb keeps only in-frame clonotypes and omits some of them. This sample's clone table lists 23,000 or so clones. Sequencing input: blood buffy coat. The receptors were gathered from a woman aged 18 to 69 with a cervical HPV16 infection that either progressed to CIN3+ or cleared (not recorded which).

CDR3 bases read: TGTGCCACCAGTGATCCAAGCGGGAGTAAAAATGAG. Translation gives CATSDPSGSKNE. The whole CDR3 sequence reads CATSDPSGSKNEQFF. J is TRBJ2-1 and V is TRBV24-1, with 8 bases aligning to TRBD2. The CDR3 end lies 3 residues beyond the end of the read and is filled in from the germline J gene. Germline V gene sequence: CDR1 KGHDR, CDR2 SFDVKD. This CDR3 has 15 amino acids. V dropped 3 bases and J dropped 7; count of bases not matched to a gene: 7.

For this clone: The read terminates 3 residues before the CDR3 end, so the remaining end is supplied by the germline J gene. The chain is built from TRBV19 and TRBJ2-5; D perhaps matches TRBD2 (6 bases). Germline values: CDR1 LNHDA, CDR2 SQIVND (reference sequence). CDR3 size: 15 residues. V was shortened by 4 bases and J by 6 bases, with 18 bases between the two germline ends. CDR3 sequence reads: CASSTNGGGRQTQYF. The part of the CDR3 DNA that was read is TGTGCCAGTAGTACAAACGGGGGAGGTCGTCAGACC.

Turning to this clone: The sequenced fragment ends 3 residues before the CDR3 boundary, so the rest is inferred from the germline J gene. The chain is built from TRBV4-2 and TRBJ1-4; weak D call: TRBD1 (5 bases). Trimming shortened V by 1 base and J by 7 bases, and 13 bases separated the two germline ends. This CDR3 spans 15 amino acids. Germline CDR1 and CDR2: LGHNA and YNFKEQ. The CDR3 loop is CASSQVIQGGEKLFF. The part of the CDR3 DNA that was read is TGTGCCAGCAGCCAAGTGATCCAGGGTGGTGAAAAA.

In the case of this clone: The CDR3 extends 3 residues past the end of the read, so its final part is completed from the germline J gene. The chain couples TRBV10-3 to TRBJ2-1, with no clear D. Deletions cut 6 bases from V and 5 bases from J, with 8 bases between. The CDR3 spans 12 residues. Germline values: CDR1 ENHRY, CDR2 SYGVKD. CDR3 loop: CAISAIDNEQFF. CDR3 DNA (partial): TGTGCCATCAGCGCAATAGACAATGAG.

According to its frequency, this clone is medium-sized. The observed sequence ends 3 residues before the CDR3 terminus, with the missing tail filled in from the germline J gene. The rearrangement joins TRBV20-1 to TRBJ2-4; D possibly corresponds to TRBD1 (7 bases). The CDR3 is 16 residues long. Trimming stripped 0 bases from V and 2 bases from J, with 14 bases between. Germline-derived CDR1 and CDR2 are DFQATT and SNEGSKA (reference sequence). The covered CDR3 bases are TGCAGTGCTAGAGATGGGCCAGGGGGGCCCAAAAACATT. Protein sequence: CSARDGPGGPKNI. The CDR3 as a whole reads CSARDGPGGPKNIQYF.

For this clone: The read stops 3 residues short of the end of the CDR3; the missing end is completed from the germline J gene. The V and J genes are TRBV7-6 and TRBJ1-2, with D perhaps TRBD1 (5 bases). Germline CDR1 is SGHVS and CDR2 is FNYEAQ. CDR3 size: 13 residues. CDR3: CASSSLQAYDYTF. The covered CDR3 bases are TGTGCCAGCAGCTCCCTACAGGCCTACGAC. Based on the CDR3 plus reference TRBV7-6 and TRBJ1-2, the full variable domain is GAGVSQSPRYKVTKRGQDVALRCDPISGHVSLYWYRQALGQGPEFLTYFNYEAQQDKSGLPNDRFSAERPEGSISTLTIQRTEQRDSAMYRCASSSLQAYDYTFGSGTRLTVV.

As regards this clone: The read ends 3 residues shy of where the CDR3 ends; the end is completed using the germline J gene. This chain joins TRBV18 and TRBJ1-2, with unresolved D. Germline CDR1 is KGHSH and CDR2 is LQKENI. CDR3 length: 15 residues. CDR3 amino acids: CASSPTQEWTRGYTF. The part of the CDR3 DNA that was read is TGTGCCAGCTCACCAACCCAGGAGTGGACTAGGGGC.

Of note for this clone: A junction end diverges from the germline sequence, so it may reflect a read error. The DNA ends 3 residues before the CDR3 does, and the rest of the CDR3 is filled in from the germline J gene. The gene calls are TRBV4-1 and TRBJ2-2; the D gene is possibly TRBD1 (6 bases). The CDR3 has 12 residues. Germline V CDR1 and CDR2: MGHRA, YSYEKL. CDR3 in amino acids: CTSSKGGGELFF. The part of the CDR3 DNA that was read is TGCACCAGCAGTAAAGGGGGCGGGGAG.

As to this clone: The read is 3 residues too short to cover the CDR3 end, so that end is filled in from the germline J gene. This chain joins TRBV6-4 and TRBJ1-4; D gene ambiguous. The CDR3 is 17 amino acids. The V end lost 0 bases, the J end lost 1 base, and 12 bases lay between the germline ends. In germline, CDR1 is MRHNA, CDR2 SNTAGT. CDR3 amino acids: CASSDSKIRITNEKLFF. Partial CDR3 DNA: TGTGCCAGCAGTGACTCGAAGATCAGGATAACTAATGAAAAA.

As to this clone: The missing CDR3 end, 3 residues past where the read stops, is filled in from the germline J gene. V is TRBV9 and J is TRBJ2-1, with TRBD2 identical over 11 bases. V shed 2 bases, J shed 4 bases, and the junction held 5 bases outside the gene matches. Germline values: CDR1 SGDLS, CDR2 YYNGEE. There are 16 residues in the CDR3. CDR3 DNA (partial): TGTGCCAGCAGCGTTCAAACTAGCGGGAGTTACAATGAG. It codes for CASSVQTSGSYNE. In full, the CDR3 is CASSVQTSGSYNEQFF.